These 32 T cell receptor beta chains came from one sample sequenced in a study of PD-1 blockade in classical Hodgkin lymphoma. Time point here: cycle 4 day 1 (C4D1), after less than 7 weeks of nivolumab. Every patient relapsed after autologous stem cell transplantation, and brentuximab vedotin exposure varied. Sequencing used immunoSEQ multiplex PCR; TCRdb keeps in-frame clones, though not all of them. The sample records about 19,000 clones, over 60% being singletons. The sample in question was peripheral blood mononuclear cells (PBMCs), obtained before the fourth cycle of nivolumab. The receptor source for this set is a human donor with classical Hodgkin lymphoma.

The chain has TRBV7-9 and TRBJ2-7, with unresolved D. The CDR3 has 18 residues. V was shortened by 2 bases and J by 1 base, with 21 bases between the two germline ends. Germline loops: CDR1 SEHNR, CDR2 FQNEAQ (reference sequence). The CDR3 region is CASSLYGGSGSNSYEQYF. CDR3 bases: TGTGCCAGCAGCTTATATGGCGGCTCCGGGTCGAATTCCTACGAGCAGTACTTC. The complete variable domain, with remaining parts taken from reference TRBV7-9 and TRBJ2-7, reads DTGVSQNPRHKITKRGQNVTFRCDPISEHNRLYWYRQTLGQGPEFLTYFQNEAQLEKSRLLSDRFSAERPKGSFSTLEIQRTEQGDSAMYLCASSLYGGSGSNSYEQYFGPGTRLTVT.

Points on this clone: Other DNA sequences in this sample translate to the same CDR3. This sequence joins TRBV27 and TRBJ1-1, with D possibly being TRBD1 (5 bases). The CDR3 has 13 amino acids. V was pared by 3 bases and J by 3 bases, with 8 bases between. Germline V gene sequence: CDR1 MNHEY, CDR2 SMNVEV (reference sequence). Here the CDR3 DNA reads TGTGCCAGCAGTTTTGGGGGGGACACTGAAGCTTTCTTT. This codes for CASSFGGDTEAFF.

This rearrangement joins TRBV29-1 to TRBJ2-7; 9 bases are a match to TRBD1. Germline CDR1 reads SQVTM; CDR2 reads ANQGSEA. V was clipped by 4 bases and J by 0 bases; unmatched bases: 4. The CDR3 spans 14 residues. The CDR3 DNA follows: TGCAGCGTTGGTGGGACAGGGTACTCCTACGAGCAGTACTTC. It yields the protein CSVGGTGYSYEQYF.

The chain has TRBV11-3 and TRBJ2-1; 7 nucleotides line up with TRBD2. CDR1 is SGHNT and CDR2 is YENEEA in the germline V gene. Trimming at V came to 6 bases and at J to 7 bases, leaving 18 bases not matched to a gene. This CDR3 is built from 17 residues. CDR3 sequence reads: CASSPAQGGSMRNEQFF. The CDR3 nucleotides read TGTGCCAGCAGTCCCGCCCAGGGCGGGAGCATGCGGAATGAGCAGTTCTTC.

With respect to this clone: This may be a read error, as it is one base from a much larger clone. Different DNA sequences within this sample yield the same CDR3. The chain is built from TRBV4-1 and TRBJ1-4; D not resolved. CDR3 size: 13 residues. Germline V gives CDR1 MGHRA, CDR2 YSYEKL. Trimming took 6 bases from V and 8 from J, leaving 13 bases between them. The CDR3 bases are TGCGCCAGCAGTCAAAGTCGGGGAGAAAAACTGTTTTTT. This encodes CASSQSRGEKLFF.

The V and J genes are TRBV6-5 and TRBJ1-5; D may be TRBD1 (5 bases). Germline CDR1 reads MNHEY; CDR2 reads SVGAGI. Trimming stripped 2 bases from V and 6 bases from J, with 8 bases between. The CDR3 extends over 13 amino acids. CDR3 sequence reads: CASSYGTFQPQHF. In DNA, the CDR3 is TGTGCCAGCAGTTACGGGACGTTTCAGCCCCAGCATTTT.

V gene TRBV7-2 combines with J gene TRBJ2-2, with no clear D. CDR1 is SGHTA and CDR2 is FQGNSA in the germline V gene. The V gene lost 2 bases and the J gene lost 4 bases, with 8 bases spanning the gap. CDR3 length equals 14 residues. Here the CDR3 reads CASSLWDSTGELFF. The CDR3 nucleotides read TGTGCCAGCAGCTTATGGGATTCCACCGGGGAGCTGTTTTTT.

The J gene is TRBJ2-3, the V gene TRBV29-1, with D possibly TRBD1 on 6 matching bases. The CDR3 covers 14 residues. The V gene's germline CDR1 is SQVTM and CDR2 ANQGSEA. Trimming removed 1 base from V and 5 bases from J, with 13 bases in between. This chain's CDR3 is CSVEVPEGGDTQYF. The CDR3 DNA is TGCAGCGTTGAAGTACCCGAAGGGGGAGATACGCAGTATTTT.

This chain links TRBV14 with TRBJ1-4; TRBD1 agrees at 10 bases. CDR3 length equals 16 residues. CDR1 and CDR2 (germline): SGHDN, FVKESK. V shed 2 bases, J shed 8 bases, and the junction held 8 bases outside the gene matches. The CDR3: CASSQYIGTGEEKLFF. Here the CDR3 DNA reads TGTGCCAGCAGCCAATATATTGGGACAGGGGAGGAAAAACTGTTTTTT.

About this clone itself: Additional DNA sequences in this sample encode the identical CDR3. V and J are TRBV7-9 and TRBJ1-1; D ambiguous. Germline V gene lookup returns CDR1 SEHNR and CDR2 FQNEAQ (reference sequence). V was clipped by 5 bases and J by 6 bases, with 7 bases between them. CDR3 length: 11 residues. The CDR3 DNA follows: TGTGCCAGCAGCCTAGAGGCTGAAGCTTTCTTT. The encoded protein is CASSLEAEAFF.

The chain employs TRBV4-2 and TRBJ2-1; 9 bases are a match to TRBD2. V was pared by 6 bases and J by 5 bases, with 5 bases of the junction left unmatched. Per the germline V gene, CDR1 is LGHNA and CDR2 is YNFKEQ. This CDR3 comprises 14 residues. This chain's CDR3 is CASRLSGSDNEQFF. CDR3 nucleotides: TGTGCCAGCAGACTTAGCGGGAGCGACAATGAGCAGTTCTTC.

The chain joins TRBV5-4 to TRBJ2-7, with D possibly matching TRBD1 (6 bases). CDR3 length: 14 residues. With 2 bases removed from V and 5 bases from J, the gap between germline ends came to 14 bases. Germline CDR1 and CDR2: SGHNT and YYREEE (reference sequence). The CDR3 loop is CASSLTGRKDEQYF. DNA for the CDR3: TGTGCCAGCAGCTTAACAGGGCGGAAGGACGAGCAGTACTTC.

The chain joins TRBV5-4 to TRBJ1-2; 8 positions match TRBD1. Trimming took 1 base from V and 0 from J; bases not matched to a gene: 8. This CDR3 region has 17 residues. The V gene's germline CDR1 is SGHNT and CDR2 YYREEE (reference sequence). CDR3 sequence: CASSLLGQGYSNYGYTF. The CDR3 bases are TGTGCCAGCAGCTTGTTAGGACAGGGATACTCTAACTATGGCTACACCTTC.

V is TRBV29-1 and J is TRBJ2-7; 14 bases map to TRBD2. V shed 3 bases, J shed 0 bases, and the junction held 7 bases outside the gene matches. Germline CDR1 SQVTM, CDR2 ANQGSEA. The CDR3 loop spans 17 amino acids. The CDR3 coding sequence is TGCAGCGTTGAGACCATAGGGACTAGCGGGAGCTCCTACGAGCAGTACTTC. Translating gives CSVETIGTSGSSYEQYF.

The rearrangement uses TRBV18 and TRBJ2-3; unclear D gene. The V gene lost 4 bases and the J gene lost 1 base, with 3 bases spanning the gap. The CDR3 is 12 residues long. CDR1 and CDR2 from the germline V gene are KGHSH and LQKENI. The chain's CDR3 is CASSLRTDTQYF. CDR3 nucleotide sequence: TGTGCCAGCTCACTACGCACAGATACGCAGTATTTT.

V usage is TRBV6-1 and J usage is TRBJ1-1; D ambiguous. V lost 10 bases to trimming and J lost 6 bases, with 18 bases between them. CDR3 length: 13 residues. Germline loops: CDR1 MNHNS, CDR2 SASEGT. CDR3 nucleotide sequence: TGTGCCACCTCCTCAGTAGGGAATGCTGAAGCTTTCTTT. The encoded protein is CATSSVGNAEAFF.

The J gene is TRBJ2-5, the V gene TRBV11-1; 7 bases match TRBD1. The CDR3 runs 15 residues. From germline, CDR1 is SGHAT and CDR2 FQDESV (reference sequence). The V segment lost 6 bases and the J segment 6 bases; nucleotides outside the gene matches: 13. The CDR3 sequence: CASSSQGIREKTQYF. CDR3 DNA: TGTGCCAGCAGTTCACAGGGGATCCGGGAAAAGACCCAGTACTTC.

The chain joins TRBV19 to TRBJ1-2, with 7 bases fitting TRBD1. After removal of 3 bases from V and 4 bases from J, the junction contained 5 bases not matched to a gene. Germline V gene data show CDR1 as LNHDA and CDR2 as SQIVND (reference sequence). This CDR3 spans 14 amino acids. The CDR3 DNA sequence: TGTGCCAGTAGTATCGCAGGGGGGACCTATGGCTACACCTTC. This codes for CASSIAGGTYGYTF.

The J gene is TRBJ2-7, the V gene TRBV2; D tentatively reads TRBD1 or TRBD2 (5 bases each). This CDR3 region has 13 residues. Germline CDR1 SNHLY, CDR2 FYNNEI. V was trimmed by 4 bases and J by 2 bases, leaving 9 bases between them. As DNA, the CDR3 is TGTGCCAGCAGTGGTTGGGGGACCTACGAGCAGTACTTC. Its protein is CASSGWGTYEQYF. The whole variable domain, filled in from reference TRBV2 and TRBJ2-7, reads EPEVTQTPSHQVTQMGQEVILRCVPISNHLYFYWYRQILGQKVEFLVSFYNNEISEKSEIFDDQFSVERPDGSNFTLKIRSTKLEDSAMYFCASSGWGTYEQYFGPGTRLTVT.

This clone was counted between two and nine times. The chain has TRBV27 and TRBJ1-5, with TRBD1 identical over 10 bases. CDR1 and CDR2 from the germline V gene are MNHEY and SMNVEV (reference sequence). V was clipped by 7 bases and J by 4 bases; unmatched bases: 7. This CDR3 comprises 15 residues. CDR3 nucleotide sequence: TGTGCCAGCAACATTGGGGGACAGGGGAATCAGCCCCAGCATTTT. It is translated as CASNIGGQGNQPQHF.

This sequence joins TRBV5-1 and TRBJ2-1, with D perhaps matching TRBD2 (6 bases). Germline lookup yields CDR1 SGHRS and CDR2 YFSETQ. The CDR3 length is 14 residues. V lost 2 bases and J 3 bases, leaving 9 bases between the germline ends. The CDR3 DNA reads TGCGCCAGCAGCTTCTTAGCGGACTACAATGAGCAGTTCTTC. Protein product: CASSFLADYNEQFF.

The CDR3 bases are TGTGCCAGCAGTTTAACGGCGGGTGCCACTGAAGCTTTCTTT. As protein: CASSLTAGATEAFF. This chain links TRBV28 with TRBJ1-1; D not certain. This CDR3 region has 14 residues. Germline loops: CDR1 MDHEN, CDR2 SYDVKM. V was pared by 2 bases and J by 4 bases, with 11 bases between.

The chain links TRBV9 to TRBJ2-7, with unresolved D. V shed 7 bases and J shed 5 bases, with 4 bases lying between them. Germline CDR1 is SGDLS and CDR2 is YYNGEE. The CDR3 is made up of 9 amino acids. CDR3 sequence (DNA): TGTGCCAGCGGGAACGAGCAGTACTTC. Translation gives CASGNEQYF.

The rearrangement uses TRBV30 and TRBJ2-2, with D unclear. The germline CDR1 and CDR2 sequences are GTSNPN and SVGIG (reference sequence). Trimming stripped 0 bases from V and 1 base from J, with 12 bases between. CDR3 size: 16 residues. CDR3 nucleotides: TGTGCCTGGAGTGTGGCGGTGTCCTTGAACACCGGGGAGCTGTTTTTT. It is translated as CAWSVAVSLNTGELFF.

The chain joins TRBV7-9 to TRBJ2-4; 8 positions match TRBD1. The CDR3 is 18 amino acids. Per the germline V gene, CDR1 is SEHNR and CDR2 is FQNEAQ (reference sequence). The V gene end was trimmed by 5 bases and the J gene end by 0 bases; junction bases not matched to a gene: 12. The CDR3 nucleotides are TGTGCCAGCAGCCGGACAGGGAATGCCGTAGTAGCCAAAAACATTCAGTACTTC. This translates into CASSRTGNAVVAKNIQYF.

This chain links TRBV5-5 with TRBJ1-5, with TRBD1 matching over 8 bases. Germline CDR1 reads SGHKS; CDR2 reads YYEKEE (reference sequence). There are 14 residues in the CDR3. V dropped 4 bases and J dropped 7; count of bases not matched to a gene: 7. CDR3 bases: TGTGCCAGCAGCATCGAAAGGGACAGGCAGCCCCAGCATTTT. Its translation: CASSIERDRQPQHF.

In nucleotides, the CDR3 is TGTGCCAGCAGCTTAACGGGGACAGGGATAAGCACTGAAGCTTTCTTT. Protein: CASSLTGTGISTEAFF. The rearrangement uses TRBV7-3 and TRBJ1-1; 9 nucleotides agree with TRBD1. CDR3 length: 16 amino acids. Germline loops: CDR1 SGHTA, CDR2 FQGTGA. V lost 0 bases and J lost 4; bases outside the gene matches: 6.

On this clone itself: The same CDR3 also results from other DNA sequences found in this sample. This rearrangement joins TRBV4-1 to TRBJ1-2; 10 bases match TRBD1. Losses at the gene ends were 0 bases for V and 6 bases for J; bases not matched to a gene: 1. The CDR3 length is 14 residues. Germline CDR1 MGHRA, CDR2 YSYEKL. CDR3 in amino acids: CASSQEGQGDGYTF. The CDR3 bases are TGCGCCAGCAGCCAAGAAGGACAGGGGGATGGCTACACCTTC.

V gene TRBV29-1 combines with J gene TRBJ1-1, with D tentatively TRBD1 (5 bases). V lost 3 bases and J lost 6, with 11 bases in between. The germline V gene encodes CDR1 SQVTM and CDR2 ANQGSEA. The CDR3 spans 12 residues. CDR3 sequence: CSVDGRGAEAFF. The CDR3 DNA is TGCAGCGTTGACGGCAGAGGGGCTGAAGCTTTCTTT.

The rearrangement uses TRBV28 and TRBJ2-3; D perhaps matches TRBD2 (5 bases). V lost 6 bases, J lost 2 bases, and 15 bases lay in between. CDR1 and CDR2 from the germline V gene are MDHEN and SYDVKM. The CDR3 runs 15 residues. The chain's CDR3 is CASSQSGVVTDTQYF. As DNA, the CDR3 is TGTGCCAGCAGCCAAAGCGGAGTAGTCACAGATACGCAGTATTTT. Variable domain in full (rest from reference TRBV28 and TRBJ2-3): DVKVTQSSRYLVKRTGEKVFLECVQDMDHENMFWYRQDPGLGLRLIYFSYDVKMKEKGDIPEGYSVSREKKERFSLILESASTNQTSMYLCASSQSGVVTDTQYFGPGTRLTVL.

This clone was counted a few times. The V and J genes are TRBV18 and TRBJ2-2; D gene uncertain. The germline V and J ends were trimmed by 9 bases and 5 bases, with 19 bases remaining between them. Germline-derived CDR1 and CDR2 are KGHSH and LQKENI. The CDR3 has 15 amino acids. CDR3: CASPSGPSVTGELFF. The CDR3 DNA sequence: TGTGCCAGTCCCTCCGGGCCCTCGGTAACCGGGGAGCTGTTTTTT.

This clone was seen more than once but under ten times. The chain recombines TRBV30 with TRBJ1-2; 12 bases agree with TRBD1. V lost 1 base, J lost 4 bases, and 7 bases stayed unmatched. Germline V gene sequence: CDR1 GTSNPN, CDR2 SVGIG (reference sequence). The CDR3 is 16 amino acids. In DNA, the CDR3 is TGTGCCTGGAGTGACCGGGACAGGGGGCTGGGCTATGGCTACACCTTC. Translating gives CAWSDRDRGLGYGYTF.